The 22 T cell receptor beta chains listed next were all sequenced from one sample in a study of cytomegalovirus exposure and HLA in healthy donors. In the PCR, 60 Vbeta and 13 Jbeta primers were used. Data came from immunoSEQ multiplex PCR; TCRdb stores just in-frame clones and leaves some out. Altogether more than 50,000 clones are present, around three quarters being singletons, with the ten largest covering roughly 21%. The material sequenced was PBMCs. The receptors derive from a woman aged 55 to 70 in good health and CMV-seropositive.

The chain carries TRBV11-2 and TRBJ2-5; 7 bases align to TRBD2. V dropped 5 bases and J dropped 2; count of bases not matched to a gene: 5. CDR1 and CDR2 from the germline V gene are SGHAT and FQNNGV. The CDR3 spans 14 residues. The CDR3 DNA sequence: TGTGCCAGCAGCCAACTAGCGACACAAGAGACCCAGTACTTC. It encodes CASSQLATQETQYF.

This clone came up a few times. The rearrangement uses TRBV6-1 and TRBJ2-5, with unresolved D. This CDR3 has 13 residues. Trimming removed 11 bases from V and 5 bases from J, with 18 bases in between. The V gene's germline CDR1 is MNHNS and CDR2 SASEGT. The CDR3 spells CAGALSPGETQYF. For the CDR3, the DNA is TGTGCCGGCGCGCTAAGTCCCGGGGAGACCCAGTACTTC.

The chain has TRBV19 and TRBJ1-2; 7 nucleotides align to TRBD1. Per germline, CDR1 LNHDA and CDR2 SQIVND (reference sequence). This CDR3 is 15 amino acids long. J lost 1 base, V lost 5 bases, and 7 bases had no gene match. CDR3: CASSPLDRSNYGYTF. DNA for the CDR3: TGTGCCAGTAGTCCACTGGACAGGAGTAACTATGGCTACACCTTC.

The chain has TRBV7-2 and TRBJ2-5; 10 nucleotides align to TRBD2. Per germline, CDR1 SGHTA and CDR2 FQGNSA. Trimming removed 2 bases from V and 1 base from J; junction bases left unmatched: 10. The CDR3 totals 18 residues. CDR3 in DNA: TGTGCCAGCAGCTTATCAGCCTCGGCTAGCGGGGGCCAAGAGACCCAGTACTTC. This translates into CASSLSASASGGQETQYF.

The DNA of the CDR3 is TGTGCCAACATCGATCCCGAAACGAACACCGGGGAGCTGTTTTTT. Protein sequence: CANIDPETNTGELFF. The V gene is TRBV21-1, the J gene TRBJ2-2; the DNA was not compared with TRBD1, the D call given in the table. TRBV21-1 is a pseudogene segment. The CDR3 is 15 amino acids.

The chain links TRBV5-6 to TRBJ2-1, with 15 bases that match TRBD2. CDR3 size: 17 residues. Germline assignment: CDR1 SGHDT and CDR2 YYEEEE. The V segment lost 6 bases and the J segment 9 bases; nucleotides outside the gene matches: 13. The CDR3 DNA sequence: TGTGCCAGCATGGGATCCCCCGGGACTAGCGGGGGGCCTGAGCAGTTCTTC. Protein: CASMGSPGTSGGPEQFF.

V gene TRBV9 combines with J gene TRBJ2-7, with 8 positions matching TRBD1. The V segment lost 4 bases and the J segment 2 bases; nucleotides outside the gene matches: 8. This CDR3 spans 15 amino acids. The germline V gene encodes CDR1 SGDLS and CDR2 YYNGEE. For the CDR3, the DNA is TGTGCCAGCAGCCCCGGACAGGGACCGGCCTACGAGCAGTACTTC. It yields the protein CASSPGQGPAYEQYF.

CDR3 in amino acids: CASSQAGSPLHF. The CDR3 DNA reads TGTGCCAGCAGCCAGGCGGGTTCACCCCTCCACTTT. This chain links TRBV6-1 with TRBJ1-6, with D unclear. The CDR3 runs to 12 residues. V lost 6 bases and J 9 bases, leaving 9 bases between the germline ends. Germline V lookup: CDR1 MNHNS, CDR2 SASEGT.

The chain recombines TRBV27 with TRBJ2-7, with TRBD2 as a possible D gene (6 bases). Trimming took off 8 bases at V and 2 bases at J, with 25 bases between the two ends. The CDR3 has 17 residues. The germline V gene has CDR1 MNHEY and CDR2 SMNVEV (reference sequence). The CDR3 spells CASSPRREEGSAYEQYF. The CDR3 region has the DNA TGTGCCAGCTCACCCCGTCGTGAGGAGGGGTCTGCCTACGAGCAGTACTTC.

The J gene is TRBJ2-5, the V gene TRBV10-1; no clear D. The DNA end is more similar to TRBJ2-7, so the J call may be wrong. The CDR3 consists of 13 residues. CDR1 is WNHNN and CDR2 is SYGVQD in the germline V gene (reference sequence). The CDR3 sequence is CASSEGTLGEQYF. CDR3 bases: TGCGCCAGCAGTGAAGGAACCCTGGGCGAGCAGTACTTC.

The gene calls are TRBV2 and TRBJ2-2; the match to TRBD2 covers 13 bases. Per germline, CDR1 SNHLY and CDR2 FYNNEI. V was pared by 6 bases and J by 4 bases, with 11 bases of the junction left unmatched. The CDR3 loop spans 18 amino acids. CDR3 in amino acids: CASSGHATSGGVTGELFF. The DNA of the CDR3 is TGTGCCAGCAGCGGACACGCAACTAGCGGGGGGGTCACCGGGGAGCTGTTTTTT.

V is TRBV28 and J is TRBJ2-7; maybe TRBD2 (5 bases). Germline values: CDR1 MDHEN, CDR2 SYDVKM. V gave up 3 bases and J gave up 6 bases, with 9 bases separating them. This CDR3 is 12 amino acids long. The CDR3 loop reads CASSFVGSEQYF. The CDR3 DNA follows: TGTGCCAGCAGTTTTGTGGGGAGCGAGCAGTACTTC.

The chain uses TRBV9 and TRBJ2-1; 9 bases align to TRBD1. J gave up 3 bases and V 4 bases, and 8 bases lay outside the gene matches. From germline, CDR1 is SGDLS and CDR2 YYNGEE. This CDR3 region has 16 residues. In DNA form, the CDR3 reads TGTGCCAGCAGCACCGGGACAGGGATGAACTACAATGAGCAGTTCTTC. This sequence encodes CASSTGTGMNYNEQFF. The whole variable domain, filled in from reference TRBV9 and TRBJ2-1, reads DSGVTQTPKHLITATGQRVTLRCSPRSGDLSVYWYQQSLDQGLQFLIQYYNGEERAKGNILERFSAQQFPDLHSELNLSSLELGDSALYFCASSTGTGMNYNEQFFGPGTRLTVL.

This clone showed up just a few times. The chain has TRBV19 and TRBJ1-6; D is unresolved. This CDR3 is built from 11 residues. The germline CDR1 and CDR2 sequences are LNHDA and SQIVND (reference sequence). Trimming took off 5 bases at V and 9 bases at J, with 5 bases between the two ends. CDR3 loop: CASSGPSPLHF. CDR3 DNA sequence: TGTGCCAGTAGTGGGCCTTCACCCCTCCACTTT.

For the CDR3, the DNA is TGTGCCAGCAGCCTACAGGGGGCGCCTTACGAGCAGTACTTC. The encoded protein is CASSLQGAPYEQYF. The J gene is TRBJ2-7, the V gene TRBV7-2; 9 nucleotides align to TRBD1. Germline trimming cut 5 bases from V and 4 bases from J; bases unmatched to any gene: 6. Per the germline V gene, CDR1 is SGHTA and CDR2 is FQGNSA. The CDR3 is 14 residues long. Together with reference TRBV7-2 and TRBJ2-7, the CDR3 gives the full variable domain: GAGVSQSPSNKVTEKGKDVELRCDPISGHTALYWYRQSLGQGLEFLIYFQGNSAPDKSGLPSDRFSAERTGGSVSTLTIQRTQQEDSAVYLCASSLQGAPYEQYFGPGTRLTVT.

This clone came up once. The J gene is TRBJ2-3, the V gene TRBV11-3; 8 nucleotides align to TRBD1. Germline CDR1 SGHNT, CDR2 YENEEA. The CDR3 contains 16 residues. The junction had 8 bases not matched to a gene; V was cut back by 1 base and J by 5 bases. The CDR3 here is CASSLVMTGEEDTQYF. CDR3 DNA sequence: TGTGCCAGCAGCTTAGTGATGACAGGGGAGGAAGATACGCAGTATTTT.

The chain combines TRBV28 with TRBJ2-5; 8 bases agree with TRBD2. The V and J ends lost 6 bases and 5 bases, in that order; junction bases with no gene match: 11. Looked up from germline, CDR1 is MDHEN and CDR2 is SYDVKM. This CDR3 has 15 amino acids. For the CDR3, the DNA is TGTGCCAGCAGCACCGGGACTAGACGCGGCGAGACCCAGTACTTC. Its protein is CASSTGTRRGETQYF.

This rearrangement joins TRBV12-5 to TRBJ2-2, with 7 bases aligning to TRBD1. After removal of 1 base from V and 13 bases from J, the junction contained 3 bases not matched to a gene. Germline V gene lookup returns CDR1 LGHNT and CDR2 FRNRAP. This CDR3 has 12 residues. The chain's CDR3 is CASGLGQGGLFF. In nucleotides, the CDR3 is TGTGCTAGTGGTTTGGGACAGGGTGGGCTGTTTTTT.

The chain combines TRBV7-9 with TRBJ1-1, with D unresolved. The V end lost 4 bases, the J end lost 1 base, and 13 bases lay between the germline ends. The CDR3 loop spans 15 amino acids. From germline, CDR1 is SEHNR and CDR2 FQNEAQ (reference sequence). DNA for the CDR3: TGTGCCAGCAGCTCACTCCGGGTTAGGAACACTGAAGCTTTCTTT. This translates into CASSSLRVRNTEAFF.

The chain couples TRBV4-1 to TRBJ2-2; 10 nucleotides agree with TRBD1. Germline values: CDR1 MGHRA, CDR2 YSYEKL. The CDR3 contains 15 residues. V lost 3 bases and J lost 6; bases outside the gene matches: 4. For the CDR3, the DNA is TGCGCCAGCAGCCAGGGACAGGGGCTGGCCGGGGAGCTGTTTTTT. Protein: CASSQGQGLAGELFF.

Comment on this clone: Relative to the germline gene, one junction end is altered; a read error may explain this. The chain joins TRBV6-1 to TRBJ1-1; 8 bases match TRBD1. Looked up from germline, CDR1 is MNHNS and CDR2 is SASEGT. The CDR3 is 15 amino acids. CDR3 sequence (DNA): TGTTCCAGCAGGGGCCCTTCCTTGGACAGGGTTGAAGCTTTCTTT. Its protein product is CSSRGPSLDRVEAFF.

The CDR3 sequence is CASRQQANYGYTF. DNA for the CDR3: TGTGCCAGCAGGCAACAGGCAAACTATGGCTACACCTTC. The chain couples TRBV6-5 to TRBJ1-2; perhaps TRBD1 as D (5 bases). This CDR3 is 13 amino acids long. V was shortened by 6 bases and J by 2 bases, with 10 bases between the two germline ends. Looked up from germline, CDR1 is MNHEY and CDR2 is SVGAGI.